Sequencing of this T cell receptor beta chain was carried out in a study of blood T cell repertoires in COVID-19. Sequencing used immunoSEQ multiplex PCR; TCRdb keeps in-frame clones, though not all of them. The table shows roughly 220,000 clones, with 80% to 90% occurring only once. The specimen was peripheral blood. The sequence came from a woman between 40 and 50 years old who had recovered from COVID-19.

The CDR3 spells CASSRRDRGLFSYNEQFF. The CDR3 DNA follows: TGTGCCAGCAGCCGGCGGGACAGGGGGCTATTCTCCTACAATGAGCAGTTCTTC. The J gene is TRBJ2-1, the V gene TRBV11-2; TRBD1 matches at 12 bases. V lost 5 bases to trimming and J lost 0 bases; unmatched junction nucleotides: 8. CDR3 length: 18 amino acids. Germline V CDR1 and CDR2: SGHAT, FQNNGV.